Detailed here is one T cell receptor beta chain. Its antigen is unknown. Time point here: newly diagnosed GD, antithyroid drugs for less than 3 months. The authors made the TCR library using RNA they extracted from PBMCs. There are 12 residues in the CDR3. From germline, CDR1 is MDHEN and CDR2 SYDVKM. The V gene lost 4 bases and the J gene lost 7 bases, with 8 bases spanning the gap. These data are taken from a study of regulatory T cells in long-lasting Graves disease. Assembly of TCR beta libraries relied on iRepertoire HTBI primers together with Arm-PCR of CDR3 regions. As processed by the authors: Some 60 TRBV and approximately 13 TRBJ segments were identified across samples. TCRdb processed the multiplex PCR reads anew with MiXCR; each CDR3 protein has one entry. In this record, the V and J calls reflect TCRdb's handling and not the investigators' own analysis. The profile shows just over 600,000 distinct CDR3 sequences, around 17% of them singletons.

Study-level findings and limits: Favored usage of TRBV28, TRBJ1-2 and TRBJ2-5 was recorded in persistent disease.

Another study also made use of these data, one on T cells in Graves' hyperthyroidism and ophthalmopathy.

The specimen comprised peripheral blood mononuclear cells (PBMCs), sampled at new diagnosis, from a patient treated with antithyroid drugs. V and J are TRBV28 and TRBJ2-1, with no clear D. The receptor's source is a woman in her twenties or thirties with Graves disease. CDR3: CASSSQWNEQFF. The CDR3 nucleotides read TGTGCCAGCAGTTCCCAATGGAATGAGCAGTTCTTC.